The clone carrying this T cell receptor beta chain was picked up many times. Its antigen is unknown. The CDR3 spans 15 residues. V lost 7 bases and J lost 7, with 20 bases in between. Per germline, CDR1 MNHNS and CDR2 SASEGT. The data derive from a study of CD8 T cells in ankylosing spondylitis. TCRdb reprocessed the 5' RACE reads with MiXCR, giving one entry per CDR3 protein. The data hold around 540,000 distinct CDR3 sequences, with 12% observed a single time. Regarding the study as a whole: The study identified a TCR beta motif of fewer than 10 highly homologous variants that appeared characteristic of ankylosing spondylitis blood.

This clonotype was sampled from a male donor with ankylosing spondylitis. The material sequenced was blood, either unsorted or a sorted T cell fraction (not recorded which). This rearrangement joins TRBV6-1 to TRBJ1-5; D perhaps matches TRBD1 (5 bases). Here the CDR3 reads CASKTWWGTGQPQHF. CDR3 nucleotides: TGTGCCAGCAAAACCTGGTGGGGGACGGGGCAGCCCCAGCATTTT.